A selection of T cell receptor beta chains follows, all from one sample in a study of blood T cell repertoires in COVID-19. Data came from immunoSEQ multiplex PCR; TCRdb stores just in-frame clones and leaves some out. The sample has some 150,000 clones, roughly 82% seen once. Material: peripheral blood. These receptors all stem from a woman in her forties or fifties in a cohort sampled during active or convalescent COVID-19. Each CDR3 is given with its conserved first and last residue. Each record gives: J gene, CDR3 length, D gene, V gene, clone size, CDR3 protein, CDR3 DNA. The D gene is left open where the match is weak. Some rows mark clone size as missing; the rest say once, few, many or name a class of expanded clone.

j_gene: TRBJ1-2; len: 14; d_gene: NA; v_gene: TRBV3-1/TRBV3-2; abundance: NA; CDR3aa: CASSRTGQNYGYTF; CDR3nt: TGTGCCAGCAGCCGGACCGGACAGAACTATGGCTACACCTTC
j_gene: TRBJ1-5; len: 14; d_gene: NA; v_gene: TRBV30; abundance: NA; CDR3aa: CAWSTVTGDQPQHF; CDR3nt: TGTGCCTGGAGTACCGTAACGGGGGATCAGCCCCAGCATTTT
j_gene: TRBJ1-6; len: 17; d_gene: NA; v_gene: TRBV6-2/TRBV6-3; abundance: NA; CDR3aa: CASSYVGILSYNSPLHF; CDR3nt: TGTGCCAGCAGTTACGTCGGGATCTTGTCCTATAATTCACCCCTCCACTTT
j_gene: TRBJ1-6; len: 13; d_gene: NA; v_gene: TRBV11-3; abundance: NA; CDR3aa: CASSLEADSPLHF; CDR3nt: TGTGCCAGCAGCTTAGAGGCAGATTCACCCCTCCACTTT
j_gene: TRBJ2-3; len: 15; d_gene: TRBD2; v_gene: TRBV24-1; abundance: NA; CDR3aa: CATSISGGSTDTQYF; CDR3nt: TGTGCCACCTCAATAAGCGGGGGAAGCACAGATACGCAGTATTTT
j_gene: TRBJ2-2; len: 17; d_gene: TRBD2; v_gene: TRBV4-3; abundance: NA; CDR3aa: CASSQDSAGGLPGELFF; CDR3nt: TGCGCCAGCAGCCAAGACTCCGCGGGGGGGCTGCCCGGGGAGCTGTTTTTT
j_gene: TRBJ2-7; len: 14; d_gene: TRBD1; v_gene: TRBV3-1/TRBV3-2; abundance: NA; CDR3aa: CASRNLGTAYEQYF; CDR3nt: TGTGCCAGCCGCAACCTCGGGACAGCCTACGAGCAGTACTTC
j_gene: TRBJ2-6; len: 17; d_gene: TRBD2; v_gene: TRBV5-1; abundance: once; CDR3aa: CASSLWGGSSGANVLTF; CDR3nt: TGCGCCAGCAGCCTCTGGGGGGGTAGCTCTGGGGCCAACGTCCTGACTTTC
j_gene: TRBJ1-1; len: 13; d_gene: NA; v_gene: TRBV12-3/TRBV12-4; abundance: NA; CDR3aa: CASRRHDNTEAFF; CDR3nt: TGTGCCAGCAGACGACACGACAACACTGAAGCTTTCTTT
j_gene: TRBJ2-7; len: 14; d_gene: TRBD1; v_gene: TRBV6-1; abundance: NA; CDR3aa: CASRQGQGSYEQYF; CDR3nt: TGTGCCAGCAGGCAAGGACAGGGGTCCTACGAGCAGTACTTC
j_gene: TRBJ1-2; len: 16; d_gene: NA; v_gene: TRBV2; abundance: NA; CDR3aa: CASRLLRTVVAYGYTF; CDR3nt: TGTGCCAGCAGATTACTCCGGACAGTCGTCGCCTATGGCTACACCTTC
j_gene: TRBJ2-5; len: 13; d_gene: NA; v_gene: TRBV12-3/TRBV12-4; abundance: NA; CDR3aa: CASSFPAAVTQYF; CDR3nt: TGTGCCAGCAGTTTCCCCGCTGCGGTGACCCAGTACTTC
j_gene: TRBJ2-1; len: 16; d_gene: NA; v_gene: TRBV29-1; abundance: NA; CDR3aa: CSVEVGAARAYNEQFF; CDR3nt: TGCAGCGTTGAGGTAGGTGCAGCGAGGGCCTACAATGAGCAGTTCTTC
j_gene: TRBJ1-2; len: 13; d_gene: NA; v_gene: TRBV4-3; abundance: NA; CDR3aa: CASSQSTGVGYTF; CDR3nt: TGCGCCAGCAGCCAAAGTACGGGGGTTGGCTACACCTTC
j_gene: TRBJ1-1; len: 14; d_gene: NA; v_gene: TRBV10-3; abundance: NA; CDR3aa: CAISEKGAGTEAFF; CDR3nt: TGTGCCATCAGTGAGAAAGGGGCAGGCACTGAAGCTTTCTTT
j_gene: TRBJ2-7; len: 13; d_gene: NA; v_gene: TRBV3-1/TRBV3-2; abundance: NA; CDR3aa: CASSQGTYYEQYF; CDR3nt: TGTGCCAGCAGCCAGGGCACTTACTACGAGCAGTACTTC
j_gene: TRBJ2-2; len: 17; d_gene: TRBD2; v_gene: TRBV19; abundance: NA; CDR3aa: CASSVLAGGVNTGELFF; CDR3nt: TGTGCCAGTAGTGTATTAGCGGGGGGCGTGAACACCGGGGAGCTGTTTTTT
j_gene: TRBJ2-7; len: 18; d_gene: NA; v_gene: TRBV4-1; abundance: NA; CDR3aa: CASSRGSNPAGQAYEQYF; CDR3nt: TGCGCCAGCAGCCGGGGGTCGAACCCAGCGGGTCAGGCCTACGAGCAGTACTTC
j_gene: TRBJ1-3; len: 20; d_gene: TRBD1; v_gene: TRBV13; abundance: NA; CDR3aa: CASSLLAGTGEGSSGNTIYF; CDR3nt: TGTGCCAGCAGCTTGCTAGCCGGGACAGGGGAAGGAAGCTCTGGAAACACCATATATTTT
j_gene: TRBJ2-3; len: 17; d_gene: TRBD1; v_gene: TRBV25-1; abundance: NA; CDR3aa: CASSESYSGTATDTQYF; CDR3nt: TGTGCCAGCAGTGAATCCTACTCCGGGACAGCCACAGATACGCAGTATTTT
j_gene: TRBJ2-7; len: 13; d_gene: NA; v_gene: TRBV6-5; abundance: NA; CDR3aa: CASSWGLSYEQYF; CDR3nt: TGTGCCAGCAGTTGGGGACTCTCCTACGAGCAGTACTTC
j_gene: TRBJ1-1; len: 13; d_gene: NA; v_gene: TRBV7-9; abundance: NA; CDR3aa: CASRHDSHTEAFF; CDR3nt: TGTGCCAGCAGACATGACAGCCACACTGAAGCTTTCTTT
j_gene: TRBJ2-7; len: 16; d_gene: TRBD2; v_gene: TRBV7-2; abundance: NA; CDR3aa: CASSLTLAERGIEQYF; CDR3nt: TGTGCCAGCAGCTTAACCCTAGCGGAACGTGGGATCGAGCAGTACTTC
j_gene: TRBJ1-2; len: 14; d_gene: NA; v_gene: TRBV19; abundance: once; CDR3aa: CASSIGAGNYGYTF; CDR3nt: TGTGCCAGTAGTATAGGAGCAGGAAACTATGGCTACACCTTC
j_gene: TRBJ1-1; len: 14; d_gene: NA; v_gene: TRBV10-3; abundance: once; CDR3aa: CAIRGDTSNTEAFF; CDR3nt: TGTGCCATCAGGGGGGACACCTCGAACACTGAAGCTTTCTTT
j_gene: TRBJ1-2; len: 15; d_gene: NA; v_gene: TRBV6-6; abundance: NA; CDR3aa: CASSYDRGTNYGYTF; CDR3nt: TGTGCCAGCAGTTACGACCGCGGGACGAACTATGGCTACACCTTC
j_gene: TRBJ1-1; len: 12; d_gene: NA; v_gene: TRBV12-3/TRBV12-4; abundance: NA; CDR3aa: CASSPYITEAFF; CDR3nt: TGTGCCAGCAGTCCTTATATCACTGAAGCTTTCTTT
j_gene: TRBJ2-3; len: 18; d_gene: NA; v_gene: TRBV5-6; abundance: NA; CDR3aa: CASSLNRLGFESTDTQYF; CDR3nt: TGTGCCAGCAGCTTGAACAGGTTGGGGTTTGAAAGCACAGATACGCAGTATTTT
j_gene: TRBJ2-4; len: 14; d_gene: TRBD1; v_gene: TRBV11-2; abundance: NA; CDR3aa: CASSLDQGTGIQYF; CDR3nt: TGTGCCAGCAGCTTAGACCAGGGGACAGGCATTCAGTACTTC
j_gene: TRBJ2-7; len: 13; d_gene: NA; v_gene: TRBV29-1; abundance: NA; CDR3aa: CSVVRQPDYEQYF; CDR3nt: TGCAGCGTTGTAAGACAACCAGACTACGAGCAGTACTTC
j_gene: TRBJ2-2; len: 15; d_gene: TRBD1; v_gene: TRBV5-1; abundance: once; CDR3aa: CASSLDRGNTGELFF; CDR3nt: TGCGCCAGCAGCTTGGACAGGGGTAACACCGGGGAGCTGTTTTTT
j_gene: TRBJ1-1; len: 15; d_gene: TRBD1; v_gene: TRBV5-1; abundance: NA; CDR3aa: CASSMTGQASTEAFF; CDR3nt: TGCGCCAGCAGCATGACAGGGCAGGCTTCCACTGAAGCTTTCTTT
j_gene: TRBJ1-5; len: 22; d_gene: NA; v_gene: TRBV14; abundance: few; CDR3aa: CASSPTIRHHWSPQPTDQPQHF; CDR3nt: TGTGCCAGCAGCCCCACCATTAGACACCACTGGTCCCCCCAGCCTACCGATCAGCCCCAGCATTTT
j_gene: TRBJ2-7; len: 14; d_gene: NA; v_gene: TRBV4-2; abundance: NA; CDR3aa: CASSQMQGSGEQYF; CDR3nt: TGTGCCAGCAGCCAAATGCAGGGATCGGGTGAGCAGTACTTC
j_gene: TRBJ2-5; len: 15; d_gene: NA; v_gene: TRBV3-1/TRBV3-2; abundance: NA; CDR3aa: CASSPTGGDGETQYF; CDR3nt: TGTGCCAGCAGCCCGACCGGCGGGGATGGAGAGACCCAGTACTTC
j_gene: TRBJ1-1; len: 16; d_gene: NA; v_gene: TRBV18; abundance: NA; CDR3aa: CASSKTAGAQNTEAFF; CDR3nt: TGTGCCAGCTCAAAGACAGCGGGGGCACAGAACACTGAAGCTTTCTTT
j_gene: TRBJ1-5; len: 14; d_gene: NA; v_gene: TRBV25-1; abundance: NA; CDR3aa: CASSGDARNQPQHF; CDR3nt: TGTGCCAGCAGTGGCGATGCGCGCAATCAGCCCCAGCATTTT
j_gene: TRBJ2-7; len: 18; d_gene: TRBD2; v_gene: TRBV4-1; abundance: NA; CDR3aa: CASSRDATPGLAVYEQYF; CDR3nt: TGCGCCAGCAGCCGAGATGCGACCCCGGGACTAGCTGTCTACGAGCAGTACTTC
j_gene: TRBJ2-5; len: 14; d_gene: NA; v_gene: TRBV3-1/TRBV3-2; abundance: NA; CDR3aa: CASSQAGGGGTQYF; CDR3nt: TGTGCCAGCAGCCAAGCGGGGGGCGGGGGGACCCAGTACTTC
j_gene: TRBJ1-1; len: 13; d_gene: NA; v_gene: TRBV12-3/TRBV12-4; abundance: NA; CDR3aa: CASSLTGNTEAFF; CDR3nt: TGTGCCAGCAGCCTTACAGGGAACACTGAAGCTTTCTTT
j_gene: TRBJ2-2; len: 13; d_gene: TRBD2; v_gene: TRBV9; abundance: NA; CDR3aa: CASSRLASGELFF; CDR3nt: TGTGCCAGCAGCCGACTAGCGTCCGGGGAGCTGTTTTTT
j_gene: TRBJ1-5; len: 15; d_gene: TRBD1; v_gene: TRBV19; abundance: NA; CDR3aa: CASSLGTGEYQPQHF; CDR3nt: TGTGCCAGTAGTCTCGGGACAGGGGAGTATCAGCCCCAGCATTTT